This entry concerns a single TCR beta chain. V shed 5 bases and J shed 4 bases, with 18 bases lying between them. The CDR3 consists of 16 residues. The germline CDR1 and CDR2 sequences are PRHDT and FYEKMQ (reference sequence). This entry belongs to a study of T cell changes during pregnancy in multiple sclerosis. The repertoire was sequenced with immunoSEQ multiplex PCR; TCRdb's copy has only in-frame clones and lacks some. In the table there are some 80,000 clones, 92% of which are singletons. This clonotype was obtained from a female donor with multiple sclerosis, enrolled in a pregnancy study. The specimen was peripheral blood, collected before pregnancy. The genes are TRBV13 and TRBJ2-4, with a weak D call TRBD2 (6 bases). The CDR3 region has the DNA TGTGCCAGCAGCCCCAGTGGGGGGAAGGTAAAAAACATTCAGTACTTC. The encoded protein is CASSPSGGKVKNIQYF.